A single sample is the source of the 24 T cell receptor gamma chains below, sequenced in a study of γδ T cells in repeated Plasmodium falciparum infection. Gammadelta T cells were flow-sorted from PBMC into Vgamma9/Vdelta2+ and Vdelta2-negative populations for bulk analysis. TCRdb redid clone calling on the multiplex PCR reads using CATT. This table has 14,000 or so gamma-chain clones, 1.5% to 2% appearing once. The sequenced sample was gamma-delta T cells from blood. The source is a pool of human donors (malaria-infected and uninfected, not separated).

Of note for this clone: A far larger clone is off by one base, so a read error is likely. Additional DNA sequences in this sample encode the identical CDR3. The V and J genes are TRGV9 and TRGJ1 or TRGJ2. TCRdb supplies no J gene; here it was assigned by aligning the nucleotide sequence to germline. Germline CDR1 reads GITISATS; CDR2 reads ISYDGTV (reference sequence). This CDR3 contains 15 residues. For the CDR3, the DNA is TGTGCTTTGTGGGAGGCTCATCCTAATTATTATAAGAAACTCTTT. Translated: CALWEAHPNYYKKLF.

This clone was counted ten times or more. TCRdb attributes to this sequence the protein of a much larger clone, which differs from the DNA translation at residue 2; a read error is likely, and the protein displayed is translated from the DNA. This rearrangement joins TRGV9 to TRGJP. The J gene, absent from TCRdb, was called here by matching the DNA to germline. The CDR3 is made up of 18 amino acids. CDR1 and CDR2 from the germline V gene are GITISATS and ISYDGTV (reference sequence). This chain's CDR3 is CTLWQVSRQELGKKIKVF. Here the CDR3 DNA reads TGTACCTTGTGGCAGGTGAGCCGGCAAGAGTTGGGCAAAAAAATCAAGGTATTT.

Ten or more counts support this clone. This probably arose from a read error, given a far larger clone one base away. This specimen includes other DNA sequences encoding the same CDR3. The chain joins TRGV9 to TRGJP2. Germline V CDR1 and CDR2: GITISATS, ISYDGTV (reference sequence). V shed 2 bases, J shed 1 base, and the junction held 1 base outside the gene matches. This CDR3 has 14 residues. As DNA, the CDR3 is TGTGCCTTGTGGGAGGGTAGTAGTGATTGGATCAAGACGTTT. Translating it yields CALWEGSSDWIKTF.

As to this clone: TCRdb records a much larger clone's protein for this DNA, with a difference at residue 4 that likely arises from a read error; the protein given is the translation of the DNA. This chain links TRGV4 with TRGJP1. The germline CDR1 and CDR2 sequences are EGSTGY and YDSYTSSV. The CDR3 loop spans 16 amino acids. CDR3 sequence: CATRDGPLSTGWFKIF. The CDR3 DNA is TGTGCCACCCGGGATGGGCCTTTGTCCACTGGTTGGTTCAAGATATTT.

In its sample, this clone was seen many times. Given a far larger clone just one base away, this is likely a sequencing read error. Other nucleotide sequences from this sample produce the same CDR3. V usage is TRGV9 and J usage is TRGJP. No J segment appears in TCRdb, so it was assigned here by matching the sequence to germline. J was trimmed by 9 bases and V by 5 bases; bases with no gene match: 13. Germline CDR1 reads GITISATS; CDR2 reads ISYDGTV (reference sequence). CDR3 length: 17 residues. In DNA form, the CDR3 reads TGTGCCTTGTGGGGTCAGGAAGCAGGGTTGGGCAAAAAAATCAAGGTATTT. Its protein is CALWGQEAGLGKKIKVF.

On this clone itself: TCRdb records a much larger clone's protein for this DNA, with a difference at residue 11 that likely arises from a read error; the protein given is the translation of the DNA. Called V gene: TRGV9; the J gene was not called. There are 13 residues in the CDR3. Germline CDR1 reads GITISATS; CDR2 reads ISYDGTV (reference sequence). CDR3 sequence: CALWEALLSKRLF. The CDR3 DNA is TGTGCCTTGTGGGAGGCCCTACTATCTAAGAGACTCTTT.

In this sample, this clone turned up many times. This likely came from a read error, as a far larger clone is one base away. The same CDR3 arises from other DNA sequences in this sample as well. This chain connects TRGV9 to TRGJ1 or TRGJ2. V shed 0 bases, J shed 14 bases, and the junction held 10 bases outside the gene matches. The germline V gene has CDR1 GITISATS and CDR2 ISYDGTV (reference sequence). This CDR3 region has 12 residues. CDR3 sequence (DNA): TGTGCCTTGTGGGAGGTGCAGACTTCGGAACTCTTT. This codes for CALWEVQTSELF.

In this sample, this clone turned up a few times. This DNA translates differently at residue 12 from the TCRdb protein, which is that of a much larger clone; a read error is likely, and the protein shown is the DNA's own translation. CDR3 sequence (DNA): TGTGCCTTGTGGGAGGGCAAAACGAATTATTATAGGAAACTCTTT. Protein product: CALWEGKTNYYRKLF. The V gene is TRGV9, the J gene TRGJ1 or TRGJ2. No J gene is reported in TCRdb; it was inferred here by comparing the DNA with germline. The length of the CDR3 is 15 residues. Germline V CDR1 and CDR2: GITISATS, ISYDGTV (reference sequence).

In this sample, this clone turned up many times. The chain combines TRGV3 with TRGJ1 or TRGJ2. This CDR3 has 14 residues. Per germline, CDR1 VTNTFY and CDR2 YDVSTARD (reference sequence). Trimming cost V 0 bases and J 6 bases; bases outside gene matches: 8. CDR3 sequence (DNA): TGTGCCACCTGGGACAGGCCTTATAGTTATAAGAAACTCTTT. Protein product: CATWDRPYSYKKLF.

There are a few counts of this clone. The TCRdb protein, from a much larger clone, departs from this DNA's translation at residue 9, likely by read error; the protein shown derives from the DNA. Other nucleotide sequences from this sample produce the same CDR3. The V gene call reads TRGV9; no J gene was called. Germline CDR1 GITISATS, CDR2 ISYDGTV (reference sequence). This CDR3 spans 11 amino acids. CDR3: CALWEGYKELF. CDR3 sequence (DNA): TGTGCCTTGTGGGAGGGTTATAAGGAGCTCTTT.

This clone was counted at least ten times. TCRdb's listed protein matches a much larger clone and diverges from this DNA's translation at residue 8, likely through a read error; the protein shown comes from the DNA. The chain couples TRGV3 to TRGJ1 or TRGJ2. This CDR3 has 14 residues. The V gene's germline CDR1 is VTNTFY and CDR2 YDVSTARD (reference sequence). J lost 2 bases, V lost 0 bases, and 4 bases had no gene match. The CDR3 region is CATWDRLDYYKKLF. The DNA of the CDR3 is TGTGCCACCTGGGACAGGTTGGATTATTATAAGAAACTCTTT.

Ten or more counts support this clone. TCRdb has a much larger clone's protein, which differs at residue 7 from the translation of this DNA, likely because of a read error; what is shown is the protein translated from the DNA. CDR3: CATWDKAKKLF. CDR3 nucleotide sequence: TGTGCCACCTGGGACAAAGCCAAGAAACTCTTT. The rearrangement joins TRGV3 to TRGJ1 or TRGJ2. The J gene is absent in TCRdb and was assigned here via DNA matching to germline. The V and J ends lost 2 bases and 10 bases, in that order; junction bases with no gene match: 5. From germline, CDR1 is VTNTFY and CDR2 YDVSTARD (reference sequence). The CDR3 totals 11 residues.

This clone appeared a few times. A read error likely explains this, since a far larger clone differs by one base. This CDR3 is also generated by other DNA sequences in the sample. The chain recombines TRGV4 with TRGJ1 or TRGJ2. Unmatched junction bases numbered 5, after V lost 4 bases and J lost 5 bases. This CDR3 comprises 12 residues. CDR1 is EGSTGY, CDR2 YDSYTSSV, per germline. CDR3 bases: TGTGCCACCTGGGAGCGTAATTATAAGAAACTCTTT. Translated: CATWERNYKKLF.

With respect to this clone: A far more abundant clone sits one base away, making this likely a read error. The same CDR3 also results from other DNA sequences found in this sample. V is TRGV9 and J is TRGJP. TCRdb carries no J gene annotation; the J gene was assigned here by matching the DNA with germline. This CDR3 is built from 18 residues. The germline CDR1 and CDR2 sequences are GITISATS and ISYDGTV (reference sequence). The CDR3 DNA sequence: TGTGCCTTGTGGGAGTCCAACCCTCAAGAGTTGGGCAAAAAGATCAAGGTATTT. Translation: CALWESNPQELGKKIKVF.

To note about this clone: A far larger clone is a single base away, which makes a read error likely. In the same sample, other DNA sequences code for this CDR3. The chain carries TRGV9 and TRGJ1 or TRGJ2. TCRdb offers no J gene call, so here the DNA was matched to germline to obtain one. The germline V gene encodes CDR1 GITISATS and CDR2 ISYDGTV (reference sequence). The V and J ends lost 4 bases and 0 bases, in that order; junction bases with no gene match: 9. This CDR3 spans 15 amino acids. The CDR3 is CALWEPTQNYYKKLF. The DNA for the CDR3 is TGTGCCTTGTGGGAACCTACGCAGAATTATTATAAGAAACTCTTT.

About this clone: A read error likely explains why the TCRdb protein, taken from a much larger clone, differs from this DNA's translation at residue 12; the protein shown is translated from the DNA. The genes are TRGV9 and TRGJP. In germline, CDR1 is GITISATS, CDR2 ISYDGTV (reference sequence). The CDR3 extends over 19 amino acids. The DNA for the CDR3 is TGTGCCTTGTGGGAGGTGCATCGCCCTCAAGAGTGGGGCAAAAAAATCAAGGTATTT. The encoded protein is CALWEVHRPQEWGKKIKVF.

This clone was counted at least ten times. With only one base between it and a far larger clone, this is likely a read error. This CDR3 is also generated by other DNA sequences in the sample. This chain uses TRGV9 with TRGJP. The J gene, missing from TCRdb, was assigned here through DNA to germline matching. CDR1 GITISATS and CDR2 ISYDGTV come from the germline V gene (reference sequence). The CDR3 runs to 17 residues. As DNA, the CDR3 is TGTGCCTTGTGGGAGGTGAAGCCAGAGTTGGGCAAAAAGATCAAGGTATTT. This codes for CALWEVKPELGKKIKVF.

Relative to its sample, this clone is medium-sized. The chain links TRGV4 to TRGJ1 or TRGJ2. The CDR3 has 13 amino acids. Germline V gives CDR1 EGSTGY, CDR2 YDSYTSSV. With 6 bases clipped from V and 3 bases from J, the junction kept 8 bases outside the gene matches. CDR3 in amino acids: CATWPQAYYKKLF. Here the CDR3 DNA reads TGTGCCACCTGGCCGCAAGCTTATTATAAGAAACTCTTT.

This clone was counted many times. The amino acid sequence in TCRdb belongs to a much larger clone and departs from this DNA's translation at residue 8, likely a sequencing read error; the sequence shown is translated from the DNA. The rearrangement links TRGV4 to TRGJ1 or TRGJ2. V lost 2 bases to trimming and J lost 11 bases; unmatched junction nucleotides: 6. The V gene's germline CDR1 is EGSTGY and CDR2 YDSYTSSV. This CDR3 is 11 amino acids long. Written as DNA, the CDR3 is TGTGCCACCTGGGATGACAAAGAGAAACTCTTT. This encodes CATWDDKEKLF.

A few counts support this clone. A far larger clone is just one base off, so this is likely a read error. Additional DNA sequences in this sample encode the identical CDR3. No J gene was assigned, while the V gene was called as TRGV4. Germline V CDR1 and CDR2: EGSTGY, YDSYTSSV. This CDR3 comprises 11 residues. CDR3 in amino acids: CATWDGSKKLF. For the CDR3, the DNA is TGTGCCACCTGGGATGGGTCTAAGAAGCTCTTT.

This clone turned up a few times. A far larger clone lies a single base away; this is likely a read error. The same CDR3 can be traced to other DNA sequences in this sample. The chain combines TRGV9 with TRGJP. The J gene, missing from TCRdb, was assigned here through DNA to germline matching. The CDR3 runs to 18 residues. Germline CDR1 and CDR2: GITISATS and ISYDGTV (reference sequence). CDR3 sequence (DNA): TGTGCCTTGTGGGACCTACCTGGGGGGGAGTTGGGCAAAAAGATCAAGGTATTT. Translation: CALWDLPGGELGKKIKVF.

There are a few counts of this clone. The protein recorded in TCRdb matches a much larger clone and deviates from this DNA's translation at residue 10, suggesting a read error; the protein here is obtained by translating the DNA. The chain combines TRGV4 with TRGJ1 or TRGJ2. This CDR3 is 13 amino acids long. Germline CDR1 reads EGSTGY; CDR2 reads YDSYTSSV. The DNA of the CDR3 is TGTGCCACCTGGGATTCTGTCCATTATGAGAAACTCTTT. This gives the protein CATWDSVHYEKLF.

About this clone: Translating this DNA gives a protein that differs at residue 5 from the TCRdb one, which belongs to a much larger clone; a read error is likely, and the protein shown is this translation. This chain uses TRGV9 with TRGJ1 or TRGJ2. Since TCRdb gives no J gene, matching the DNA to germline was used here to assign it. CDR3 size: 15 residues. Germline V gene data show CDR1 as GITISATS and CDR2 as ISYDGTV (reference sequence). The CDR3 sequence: CALWGVHPGYYKKLF. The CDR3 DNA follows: TGTGCCTTGTGGGGGGTGCATCCGGGTTATTATAAGAAACTCTTT.

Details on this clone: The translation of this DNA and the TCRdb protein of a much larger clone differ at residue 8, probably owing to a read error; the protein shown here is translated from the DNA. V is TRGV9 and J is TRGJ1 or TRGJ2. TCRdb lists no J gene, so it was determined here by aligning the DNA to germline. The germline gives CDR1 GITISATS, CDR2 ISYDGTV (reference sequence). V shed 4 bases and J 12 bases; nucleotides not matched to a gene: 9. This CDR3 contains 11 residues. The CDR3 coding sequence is TGTGCCTTGTGGGAACCACCTAGGAAACTCTTT. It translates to CALWEPPRKLF.